This T cell receptor (beta chain) was documented in a study of technical replicates of blood from several donors. Here immunoSEQ multiplex PCR was the method, and the copy in TCRdb shows in-frame clones only, minus some. The table lists more than 65,000 clones, 95% to 98% of them singletons. The CDR3 consists of 15 residues. V lost 0 bases and J 8 bases, leaving 13 bases between the germline ends. Germline-derived CDR1 and CDR2 are LGHNA and YSLEER. This clonotype was sampled from a human donor in good health. Sequences were obtained from T cells isolated from PBMCs. This sequence joins TRBV4-3 and TRBJ1-4; D is perhaps TRBD1 (6 bases). In nucleotides, the CDR3 is TGCGCCAGCAGCCAAGATTTAACGGGGGGCGAAAAACTGTTTTTT. This encodes CASSQDLTGGEKLFF.